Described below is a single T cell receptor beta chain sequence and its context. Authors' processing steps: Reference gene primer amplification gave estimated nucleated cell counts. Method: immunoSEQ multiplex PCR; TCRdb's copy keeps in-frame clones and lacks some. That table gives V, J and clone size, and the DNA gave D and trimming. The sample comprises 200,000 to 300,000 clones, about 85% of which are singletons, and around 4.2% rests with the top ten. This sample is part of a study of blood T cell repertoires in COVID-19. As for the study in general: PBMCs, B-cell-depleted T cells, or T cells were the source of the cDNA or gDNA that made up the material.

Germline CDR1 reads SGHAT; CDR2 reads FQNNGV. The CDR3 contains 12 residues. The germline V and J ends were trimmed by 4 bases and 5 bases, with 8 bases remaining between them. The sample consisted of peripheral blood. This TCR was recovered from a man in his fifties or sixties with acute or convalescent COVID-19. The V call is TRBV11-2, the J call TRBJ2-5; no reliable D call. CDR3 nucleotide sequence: TGTGCCAGCAGCTCCCAACGGGAGACCCAGTACTTC. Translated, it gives CASSSQRETQYF.